The source of this T cell receptor (beta chain) is a study of response to subunit inactivated influenza vaccine. A note on this clonotype: Antigen: not known.

The CDR3 loop spans 14 amino acids. The ends lost 6 bases at V and 2 bases at J; junction bases unmatched: 7. Findings of the study overall: The authors put forward the suggestion that each seasonal influenza vaccination may bring in only a limited number of new T cells.

TCRdb redid the calling of the RT-PCR reads with MiXCR, one entry per CDR3 protein. The repertoire consists of more than 200,000 distinct CDR3 sequences, with 10% to 15% occurring once and the leading ten covering about 7.8%. This sequence originates from a man aged 45-60 years who received an inactivated influenza vaccine. Sequenced material: non-naive T cells sorted from PBMCs, taken roughly 15 days before vaccination. The chain has TRBV12-3 or TRBV12-4 and TRBJ2-7, with 7 bases lining up with TRBD1. The CDR3 nucleotides read TGTGCCAGCAGAAAGACAGGGCAAGCCTACGAGCAGTACTTC. It translates to CASRKTGQAYEQYF.